Listed below are T cell receptor beta chains from one sample, sequenced in a study of PD-L1 blockade in urothelial cancer. TCRdb's copy holds only in-frame clones and misses some; the assay was immunoSEQ multiplex PCR. The sample holds 50,000 to 65,000 clones, 81% seen once. The source material was PBMCs, sampled around atezolizumab (anti-PD-L1) treatment. These receptors were obtained from a man in his 70s with urothelial cancer. The CDR3 runs from the conserved cysteine through the conserved F or W. A D gene is named only where the DNA matches it firmly. The size field is filled for only some rows; it gives once, few, many or a size class.

TRBV2	TRBJ2-3	NA	TRBD2	16	CASSGGLAGGTDTQYF	TGTGCCAGCAGTGGGGGACTAGCGGGTGGGACAGATACGCAGTATTTT
TRBV6-4	TRBJ1-3	NA	NA	16	CASSPTRNRPGNTIYF	TGTGCCAGCAGCCCCACCAGGAACCGGCCTGGAAACACCATATATTTT
TRBV19	TRBJ2-1	NA	TRBD2	15	CASSIVGLAGGEQFF	TGTGCCAGTAGTATAGTTGGACTAGCGGGAGGTGAGCAGTTCTTC
TRBV6-4	TRBJ2-2	NA	TRBD2	15	CASRRNPSGTGELFF	TGTGCCAGCAGGAGAAATCCTAGCGGCACCGGGGAGCTGTTTTTT
TRBV30	TRBJ2-6	NA	NA	15	CAWRRARTGANVLTF	TGTGCCTGGAGGAGGGCCAGAACTGGGGCCAACGTCCTGACTTTC
TRBV7-2	TRBJ2-6	NA	NA	16	CASSIDSTSGANVLTF	TGTGCCAGCAGCATAGACAGTACCTCTGGGGCCAACGTCCTGACTTTC
TRBV2	TRBJ2-3	NA	NA	14	CASSDLISTDTQYF	TGTGCCAGCAGTGATCTAATTAGCACAGATACGCAGTATTTT
TRBV4-2	TRBJ2-7	once	NA	19	CASSQVLSGGTLFTYEQYF	TGTGCCAGCAGCCAAGTATTAAGTGGGGGGACTCTTTTTACCTACGAGCAGTACTTC
TRBV18	TRBJ2-3	NA	NA	13	CASSLTETDTQYF	TGTGCCAGCTCACTTACAGAGACAGATACGCAGTATTTT
TRBV5-4	TRBJ2-7	NA	TRBD2	16	CASSLEGGPGSYEQYF	TGTGCCAGCAGCTTGGAGGGAGGGCCTGGTTCCTACGAGCAGTACTTC
TRBV6-1	TRBJ1-1	NA	NA	14	CASSPTAFSTEAFF	TGTGCCAGCAGCCCGACAGCCTTTAGCACTGAAGCTTTCTTT
TRBV5-3	TRBJ2-7	NA	NA	16	CARSFVPGRRGHEQYF	TGTGCCAGAAGCTTTGTCCCAGGGAGGCGAGGCCACGAGCAGTACTTC
TRBV29-1	TRBJ2-3	few	TRBD1	15	CSVGLTGGYTDTQYF	TGCAGCGTTGGATTGACAGGGGGTTACACAGATACGCAGTATTTT
TRBV30	TRBJ2-7	NA	NA	14	CAWSVGGAAYEQYF	TGTGCCTGGAGTGTTGGAGGGGCAGCCTACGAGCAGTACTTC
TRBV7-9	TRBJ2-2	NA	TRBD2	17	CASSLKLAELNTGELFF	TGTGCCAGCAGCTTAAAACTAGCGGAGCTGAACACCGGGGAGCTGTTTTTT
TRBV5-8	TRBJ2-7	NA	NA	15	CASSPRLGVTYEQYF	TGTGCCAGCAGCCCGCGGTTAGGGGTGACCTACGAGCAGTACTTC
TRBV11-2	TRBJ2-7	NA	NA	14	CASRNLRTIYEQYF	TGTGCCAGCAGGAACTTGCGGACAATCTACGAGCAGTACTTC
TRBV5-1	TRBJ2-1	NA	NA	17	CASSLSGSSAGSNEQFF	TGCGCCAGCAGCTTGAGCGGAAGCAGCGCCGGAAGTAATGAGCAGTTCTTC
TRBV5-4	TRBJ2-7	few	NA	15	CASSFTGVHSYEQYF	TGTGCCAGCAGCTTTACAGGAGTTCACTCCTACGAGCAGTACTTC
TRBV7-7	TRBJ2-1	NA	TRBD2	15	CASSLTSGRVNEQFF	TGTGCTAGCAGCCTGACTAGCGGGAGGGTGAATGAGCAGTTCTTC
TRBV18	TRBJ2-7	NA	TRBD2	16	CASSPSGRAGSGEQYF	TGTGCCAGCTCACCAAGCGGGAGGGCCGGATCGGGCGAGCAGTACTTC
TRBV30	TRBJ2-7	NA	TRBD2	11	CAWNLAGEQYF	TGTGCCTGGAACTTAGCGGGAGAGCAGTACTTC
TRBV10-3	TRBJ2-7	few	TRBD1	12	CAISAGQDEQYF	TGTGCCATCAGTGCAGGACAGGACGAGCAGTACTTC
TRBV2	TRBJ1-5	NA	NA	15	CASSWTISSNQPQHF	TGTGCCAGCAGTTGGACAATTTCTAGCAATCAGCCCCAGCATTTT
TRBV28	TRBJ1-1	NA	TRBD1	14	CASNPTGVVTEAFF	TGTGCCAGCAACCCGACAGGGGTGGTCACTGAAGCTTTCTTT
TRBV7-3	TRBJ2-1	few	TRBD1	15	CASSPQTGAYNEQFF	TGTGCCAGCAGCCCTCAGACAGGGGCCTACAATGAGCAGTTCTTC
TRBV19	TRBJ2-3	NA	TRBD1	15	CASSPGTGGTDTQYF	TGTGCCAGTAGTCCCGGGACAGGGGGAACAGATACGCAGTATTTT
TRBV13	TRBJ2-3	NA	TRBD2	16	CASSPSGSYLTDTQYF	TGTGCCAGCAGCCCTAGCGGGAGCTACCTCACAGATACGCAGTATTTT
TRBV19	TRBJ2-7	NA	NA	12	CASSRQGSGQYF	TGTGCCAGTAGTAGGCAGGGCTCCGGGCAGTACTTC
TRBV5-1	TRBJ2-4	few	NA	13	CASSLGHKNIQYF	TGCGCCAGCAGCCTGGGACACAAAAACATTCAGTACTTC
TRBV5-6	TRBJ1-5	NA	TRBD1	15	CASSRGQGREQPQHF	TGTGCCAGCAGCCGGGGACAGGGAAGGGAACAGCCCCAGCATTTT
TRBV13	TRBJ2-2	NA	NA	14	CASRTQGNTGELFF	TGTGCCAGTAGGACACAGGGGAACACCGGGGAGCTGTTTTTT
TRBV4-1	TRBJ1-2	few	TRBD1	17	CASSQLALPRGARGYTF	TGCGCCAGCAGCCAATTGGCACTACCCAGGGGGGCAAGGGGCTACACCTTC
TRBV6-1	TRBJ2-5	NA	TRBD2	17	CASSGLAGVVKQETQYF	TGTGCCAGCAGTGGACTAGCGGGAGTAGTGAAACAAGAGACCCAGTACTTC
TRBV6-1	TRBJ2-7	once	NA	12	CASSEGGLGQYF	TGTGCCAGCAGTGAAGGAGGTCTTGGGCAGTACTTC
TRBV19	TRBJ2-1	NA	TRBD2	19	CASSMARGTRLAPIDEQFF	TGTGCCAGTAGTATGGCTAGGGGGACTAGGCTAGCGCCGATCGATGAGCAGTTCTTC
TRBV28	TRBJ2-5	NA	TRBD2	14	CASSLSGGQETQYF	TGTGCCAGCAGTTTATCCGGGGGGCAAGAGACCCAGTACTTC
TRBV12-5	TRBJ2-2	NA	NA	13	CASGLDQVGELFF	TGTGCTAGTGGTTTAGATCAGGTCGGGGAGCTGTTTTTT
TRBV5-1	TRBJ2-1	once	NA	16	CASSLAGAASYNEQFF	TGCGCCAGCAGCTTGGCCGGAGCGGCCTCCTACAATGAGCAGTTCTTC
TRBV2	TRBJ2-7	few	TRBD2	14	CASARTSAFYEQYF	TGTGCCAGCGCCCGGACTAGCGCCTTTTACGAGCAGTACTTC
TRBV18	TRBJ2-1	NA	NA	16	CASSPRRGAGYNEQFF	TGTGCCAGCTCACCAAGAAGGGGCGCAGGCTACAATGAGCAGTTCTTC
TRBV18	TRBJ1-1	NA	TRBD1	13	CASSSRGDTEAFF	TGTGCCAGCTCGTCCAGGGGGGACACTGAAGCTTTCTTT
TRBV2	TRBJ2-1	NA	NA	14	CATGEAGLVNEQFF	TGTGCCACGGGAGAGGCGGGGTTGGTCAATGAGCAGTTCTTC